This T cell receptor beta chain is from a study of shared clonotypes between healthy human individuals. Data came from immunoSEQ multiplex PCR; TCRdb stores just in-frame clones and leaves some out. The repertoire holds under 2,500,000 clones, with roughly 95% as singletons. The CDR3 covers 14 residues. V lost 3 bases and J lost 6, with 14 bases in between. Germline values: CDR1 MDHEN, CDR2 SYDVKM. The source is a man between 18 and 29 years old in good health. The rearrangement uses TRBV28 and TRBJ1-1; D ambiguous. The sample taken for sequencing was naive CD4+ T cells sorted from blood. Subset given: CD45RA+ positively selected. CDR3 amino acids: CASSFNFEGSEAFF. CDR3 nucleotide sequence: TGTGCCAGCAGTTTCAATTTTGAGGGCTCTGAAGCTTTCTTT.